This entry features one TCR beta chain sequence. Antigen unknown. Researchers used 5'RACE with constant-segment primers to make TCR alpha and TCR beta cDNA libraries that carry sample barcodes and UMIs. Each CDR3 protein gets one entry after TCRdb re-called the 5' RACE reads with MiXCR. The table has 250,000 to 350,000 distinct CDR3 sequences, roughly 16% seen once. This CDR3 is built from 12 residues. V was pared by 1 base and J by 5 bases, with 6 bases between. CDR1 is SGHKS, CDR2 YYEKEE, per germline (reference sequence). The source of the sample is a study of T-cell memory formation after mild COVID-19. Study findings and constraints: Contracting clones, day 15 to 85, had balanced CD4/CD8, and later expanders favored CD4+.

The sequence came from a man younger than 30 who had mild COVID-19 (a few samples of this study predate the infection). Cell type and time point are not known. The sequenced sample consisted of PBMCs or a T cell subset sorted from them (not recorded which). The chain couples TRBV5-5 to TRBJ2-5, with D unclear. The CDR3 is CASSLIRETQYF. The DNA of the CDR3 is TGTGCCAGCAGCTTGATAAGGGAGACCCAGTACTTC.